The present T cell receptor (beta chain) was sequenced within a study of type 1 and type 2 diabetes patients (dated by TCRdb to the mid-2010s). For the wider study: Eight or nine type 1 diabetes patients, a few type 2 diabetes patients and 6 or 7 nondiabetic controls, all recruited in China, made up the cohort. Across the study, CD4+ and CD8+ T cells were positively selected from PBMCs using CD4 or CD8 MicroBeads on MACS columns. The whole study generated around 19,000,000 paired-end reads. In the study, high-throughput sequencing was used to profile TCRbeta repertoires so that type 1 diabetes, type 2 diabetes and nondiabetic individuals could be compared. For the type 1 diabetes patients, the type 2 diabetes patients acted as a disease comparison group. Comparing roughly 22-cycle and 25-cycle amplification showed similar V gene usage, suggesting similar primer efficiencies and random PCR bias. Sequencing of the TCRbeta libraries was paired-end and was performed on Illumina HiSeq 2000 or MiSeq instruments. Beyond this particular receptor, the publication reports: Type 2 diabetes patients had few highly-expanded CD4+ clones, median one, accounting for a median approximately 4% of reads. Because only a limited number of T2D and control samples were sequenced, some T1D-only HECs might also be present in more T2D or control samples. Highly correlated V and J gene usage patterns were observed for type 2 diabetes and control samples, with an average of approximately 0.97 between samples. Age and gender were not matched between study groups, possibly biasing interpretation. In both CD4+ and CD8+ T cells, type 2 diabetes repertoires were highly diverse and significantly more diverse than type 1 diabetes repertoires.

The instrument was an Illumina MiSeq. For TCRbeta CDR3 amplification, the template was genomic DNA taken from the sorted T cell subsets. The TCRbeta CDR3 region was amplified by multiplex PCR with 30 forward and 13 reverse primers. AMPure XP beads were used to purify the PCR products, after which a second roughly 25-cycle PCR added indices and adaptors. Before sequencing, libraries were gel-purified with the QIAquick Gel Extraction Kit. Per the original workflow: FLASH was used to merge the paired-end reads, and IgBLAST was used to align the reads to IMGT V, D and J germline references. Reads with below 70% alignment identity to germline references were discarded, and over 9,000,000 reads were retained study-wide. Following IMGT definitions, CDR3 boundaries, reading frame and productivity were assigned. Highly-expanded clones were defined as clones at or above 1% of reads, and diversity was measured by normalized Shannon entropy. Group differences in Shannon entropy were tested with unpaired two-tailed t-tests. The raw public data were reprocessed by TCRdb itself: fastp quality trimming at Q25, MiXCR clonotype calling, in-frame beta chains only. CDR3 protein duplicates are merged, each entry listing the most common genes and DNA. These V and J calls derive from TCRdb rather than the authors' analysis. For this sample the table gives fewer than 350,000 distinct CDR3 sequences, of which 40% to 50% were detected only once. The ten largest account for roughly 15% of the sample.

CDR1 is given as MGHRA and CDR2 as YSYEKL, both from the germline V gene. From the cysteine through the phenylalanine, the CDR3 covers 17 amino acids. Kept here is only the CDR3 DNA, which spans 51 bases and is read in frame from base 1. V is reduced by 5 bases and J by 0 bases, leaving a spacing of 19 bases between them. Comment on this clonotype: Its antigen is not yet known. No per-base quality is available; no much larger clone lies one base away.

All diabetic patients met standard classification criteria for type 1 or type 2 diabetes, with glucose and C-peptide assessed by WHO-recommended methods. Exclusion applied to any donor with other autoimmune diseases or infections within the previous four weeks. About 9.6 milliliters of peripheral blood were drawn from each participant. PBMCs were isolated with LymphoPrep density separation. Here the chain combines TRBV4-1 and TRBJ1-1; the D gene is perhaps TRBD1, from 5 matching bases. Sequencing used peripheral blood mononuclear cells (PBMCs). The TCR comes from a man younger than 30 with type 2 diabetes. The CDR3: CASSSALGETMNTEAFF. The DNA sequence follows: TGCGCCAGCAGCAGTGCCTTGGGGGAGACTATGAACACTGAAGCTTTCTTT.